This is a list of T cell receptor beta chains from one sample in a study of blood T cell repertoires in COVID-19. Profiling relied on immunoSEQ multiplex PCR, and the TCRdb table lists in-frame clones only, not all of them. The sample has under 300,000 clones; 75% to 90% are singletons. Sequencing input: PBMCs or T cells enriched from blood (not recorded which). The receptors shown here come from a woman in her thirties or forties who had recovered from COVID-19. Each CDR3 is given with its conserved first and last residue. The D gene is left open where the match is weak. Clone size appears in some rows only: once, few, many, or a class for an expanded clone.

cdr3_length j_call d_call clone_size v_call cdr3_aa cdr3_nt
16 TRBJ2-1 - - TRBV5-6 CASSLALAIAYNEQFF TGTGCCAGCAGCTTGGCCCTTGCGATAGCATACAATGAGCAGTTCTTC
15 TRBJ2-7 TRBD2 - TRBV7-3 CASSSGLAGGKEQYF TGTGCCAGCAGCTCCGGACTAGCGGGAGGGAAGGAGCAGTACTTC
15 TRBJ1-5 - - TRBV6-6 CASSYSGRNNQPQHF TGTGCCAGCAGTTACTCCGGCAGGAACAATCAGCCCCAGCATTTT
14 TRBJ1-1 - few TRBV5-1 CASSLGTLNTEAFF TGCGCCAGCAGCCTGGGGACTTTGAACACTGAAGCTTTCTTT
16 TRBJ2-3 - - TRBV6-1 CASSGKGARFSGTQYF TGTGCCAGCAGTGGAAAGGGAGCCCGGTTCTCGGGTACGCAGTATTTT
15 TRBJ2-1 TRBD2 - TRBV19 CASRTSGSSYNEQFF TGTGCCAGTAGAACTAGCGGGAGCTCCTACAATGAGCAGTTCTTC
14 TRBJ1-2 TRBD1 - TRBV2 CASSRQGRDYGYTF TGTGCCAGCAGTAGACAGGGGCGAGACTATGGCTACACCTTC
16 TRBJ1-1 TRBD1 - TRBV18 CASSPLRGRSDTEAFF TGTGCCAGCTCACCACTCAGGGGGAGATCGGACACTGAAGCTTTCTTT
14 TRBJ1-1 - - TRBV6-5 CASSYSLSETEAFF TGTGCCAGCAGTTACTCTCTATCCGAAACTGAAGCTTTCTTT
14 TRBJ1-3 - - TRBV19 CASSIAGSGNTIYF TGTGCCAGTAGTATCGCGGGATCTGGAAACACCATATATTTT
14 TRBJ2-1 TRBD2 - TRBV7-6 CASSSRLAGDEQFF TGTGCCAGCAGCTCCAGACTAGCGGGAGATGAGCAGTTCTTC
16 TRBJ1-2 - - TRBV18 CASSPLDSPRGDGYTF TGTGCCAGCTCACCACTCGACAGCCCTAGGGGCGATGGCTACACCTTC
16 TRBJ2-1 TRBD2 - TRBV11-2 CASSSPSGRVYNEQFF TGTGCCAGCAGCTCACCTAGCGGGAGAGTCTACAATGAGCAGTTCTTC
16 TRBJ2-5 - - TRBV5-1 CASSLKRGGTQETQYF TGCGCCAGCAGCCTAAAAAGAGGGGGAACTCAAGAGACCCAGTACTTC
15 TRBJ2-5 - - TRBV5-1 CASSLVGAGQETQYF TGCGCCAGCAGCTTGGTCGGGGCGGGACAAGAGACCCAGTACTTC
13 TRBJ1-1 - - TRBV2 CARFRGPNTEAFF TGTGCCAGGTTCAGGGGCCCGAACACTGAAGCTTTCTTT
14 TRBJ2-1 TRBD1 - TRBV9 CASSPRTGRNEQFF TGTGCCAGCAGCCCGAGGACAGGCCGCAATGAGCAGTTCTTC
13 TRBJ1-2 - - TRBV25-1 CASSDGGEPRYTF TGTGCCAGCAGTGATGGGGGGGAGCCCCGCTACACCTTC
16 TRBJ2-3 TRBD2 - TRBV7-8 CASSHTAGRATDTQYF TGTGCCAGCAGCCACACAGCCGGGAGGGCTACAGATACGCAGTATTTT
15 TRBJ2-6 - - TRBV5-1 CASSELRTGANVLTF TGCGCCAGCAGCGAATTGAGGACTGGGGCCAACGTCCTGACTTTC
16 TRBJ1-6 TRBD1 few TRBV5-4 CASSSGTTGKTSPLHF TGTGCCAGCAGCTCCGGAACGACAGGGAAGACCTCACCCCTCCACTTT
17 TRBJ1-1 TRBD1 - TRBV4-2 CASSQGRAGGMNTEAFF TGTGCCAGCAGCCAAGGGCGGGCAGGGGGGATGAACACTGAAGCTTTCTTT
15 TRBJ2-5 TRBD1 - TRBV2 CASSLTGRMGETQYF TGTGCCAGCAGCCTGACAGGGCGGATGGGAGAGACCCAGTACTTC
17 TRBJ1-1 TRBD1 - TRBV5-1 CASSFKPTGAGDTEAFF TGCGCCAGCAGCTTTAAGCCTACAGGGGCAGGGGACACTGAAGCTTTCTTT
13 TRBJ1-2 - - TRBV7-2 CASSPRHLYGYTF TGTGCCAGCAGCCCGAGACACCTCTATGGCTACACCTTC
14 TRBJ1-2 - - TRBV5-5 CASSLQSFNYGYTF TGTGCCAGCAGCTTGCAGTCTTTTAACTATGGCTACACCTTC
17 TRBJ1-4 - - TRBV7-6 CASSLAVRGSTNEKLFF TGTGCCAGCAGCTTAGCAGTCCGAGGTTCAACTAATGAAAAACTGTTTTTT